This is a list of T cell receptor beta chains from one sample in a study of T cells in Graves' hyperthyroidism and ophthalmopathy. TCRdb processed the multiplex PCR reads anew with MiXCR; each CDR3 protein has one entry. The sample shows 200,000 to 250,000 distinct CDR3 sequences, around 16% of them seen only once. The sequenced sample consisted of blood. Receptor source: a man aged 35 to 55 with Graves' hyperthyroidism. Both conserved end residues are part of each CDR3. The order of the fields is clone size, D gene, V gene, J gene, CDR3 protein, CDR3 DNA. D genes are given only for firm matches. The size entry is marked missing in some rows and otherwise reads once, few, many or a size class.

few	NA	TRBV30	TRBJ1-1	CAWSSGYQGTTEAFF	TGTGCCTGGAGCAGTGGGTACCAGGGGACGACTGAAGCTTTCTTT
many	TRBD1	TRBV20-1	TRBJ1-1	CSAPKQGNEAFF	TGCAGTGCTCCCAAACAGGGGAATGAAGCTTTCTTT
many	NA	TRBV30	TRBJ2-4	CAWSSLAKNIQYF	TGTGCCTGGTCCAGCCTAGCCAAAAACATTCAGTACTTC
many	NA	TRBV28	TRBJ2-1	CASSLGGGVGNEQFF	TGTGCCAGCAGTTTAGGCGGCGGGGTCGGCAATGAGCAGTTCTTC
NA	TRBD1	TRBV29-1	TRBJ2-1	CSVLDRSYNEQFF	TGCAGCGTCCTGGACAGGTCATACAATGAGCAGTTCTTC
many	NA	TRBV11-2	TRBJ2-2	CASSYGTGYTGELFF	TGTGCCAGCAGCTACGGGACGGGATACACCGGGGAGCTGTTTTTT
many	NA	TRBV18	TRBJ2-7	CASSGTLGEQYF	TGTGCCAGCTCCGGGACCTTGGGCGAGCAGTACTTC
many	TRBD1	TRBV6-1	TRBJ1-2	CASSELIQGARYGYTF	TGTGCCAGCAGTGAATTGATCCAGGGGGCTCGGTATGGCTACACCTTC
many	NA	TRBV7-9	TRBJ1-2	CASSLGGGSGVYGYTF	TGTGCCAGCAGCTTAGGCGGAGGCTCCGGTGTCTATGGCTACACCTTC
NA	NA	TRBV5-1	TRBJ1-2	CASSPLDKGGYGYTF	TGCGCCAGCAGCCCCCTGGACAAGGGAGGCTATGGCTACACCTTC
many	NA	TRBV7-2	TRBJ2-3	CASSSASTDTQYF	TGTGCCAGCAGCTCTGCCAGCACAGATACGCAGTATTTT
NA	NA	TRBV11-2	TRBJ1-4	CASRDRRGGEKLFF	TGTGCCAGCAGGGACCGACGAGGGGGTGAAAAACTGTTTTTT
NA	NA	TRBV11-2	TRBJ2-1	CASSLYSAGREQFF	TGTGCCAGCAGCTTATACTCGGCCGGGCGCGAGCAGTTCTTC
NA	NA	TRBV20-1	TRBJ2-1	CSAREGLHNEQFF	TGCAGTGCTAGAGAGGGGTTACACAATGAGCAGTTCTTC
NA	TRBD1	TRBV2	TRBJ1-1	CASSRIRPQGVAEAFF	TGTGCCAGCAGCCGAATACGACCTCAGGGGGTGGCTGAAGCTTTCTTT
NA	TRBD2	TRBV5-1	TRBJ2-7	CASSFSGAYEQYF	TGCGCCAGCAGCTTTAGCGGGGCCTACGAGCAGTACTTC
NA	TRBD2	TRBV9	TRBJ2-4	CASSPIIASGRSIQYF	TGTGCCAGCAGCCCAATCATAGCGAGCGGGAGAAGTATTCAGTACTTC
NA	NA	TRBV7-2	TRBJ2-1	CASSSFHGLQYNEQFF	TGTGCCAGCAGCTCTTTTCACGGACTACAATACAATGAGCAGTTCTTC